This T cell receptor beta chain was recovered during a study of early stage breast cancer tumors. The overall study: Most invasive tumors, about 70% of the 16, were ER+/PR+/HER2-.

The CDR3 runs to 13 residues. Deletions cut 4 bases from V and 5 bases from J, with 11 bases between. From germline, CDR1 is SNHLY and CDR2 FYNNEI. A note on this clone: Its antigen is as yet unknown.

Profiling relied on immunoSEQ multiplex PCR, and the TCRdb table lists in-frame clones only, not all of them. The sample holds about 72,000 clones, more than 60% seen once. Regarding the study as a whole: Tumor and normal breast were distinguished via blood comparison in about 90% of the 16 patients.

The clonotype was recovered from a person between 55 and 69 years old with breast cancer. The chain employs TRBV2 and TRBJ2-5, with D hard to call. Material: blood. DNA for the CDR3: TGTGCCAGCAGTGTTAACAATCTGGAGACCCAGTACTTC. It is translated as CASSVNNLETQYF. Based on the CDR3 plus reference TRBV2 and TRBJ2-5, the full variable domain is EPEVTQTPSHQVTQMGQEVILRCVPISNHLYFYWYRQILGQKVEFLVSFYNNEISEKSEIFDDQFSVERPDGSNFTLKIRSTKLEDSAMYFCASSVNNLETQYFGPGTRLLVL.